A single sample is the source of the 4 T cell receptor beta chains below, sequenced in a study of T cell repertoires in cytomegalovirus infection. These receptors' antigens are unknown. TCRdb passed the reads through MiXCR, listing each CDR3 protein once. The data contain roughly 49,000 distinct CDR3 sequences, 21% of them seen just once; the ten biggest clones take up around 90%. The sequencing here drew on CD8+ T cells from cultured PBMCs, taken from culture after CMV antigen stimulation. The receptors derive from a human donor in good health (CMV status not recorded). Some clones in this sample may be carry-over from other donors' samples.

This clonotype has just a few counts. V usage is TRBV7-3 and J usage is TRBJ2-7; D may be TRBD1 or TRBD2 (6 bases each). With 4 bases removed from V and 4 bases from J, the gap between germline ends came to 17 bases. Germline V CDR1 and CDR2: SGHTA, FQGTGA. The CDR3 spans 15 residues. Here the CDR3 DNA reads TGTGCCAGCAGCTCAAGGTTTGGGGGGCGGTACGAGCAGTACTTC. Translating it yields CASSSRFGGRYEQYF.

The V call is TRBV15, the J call TRBJ2-1; 8 bases agree with TRBD1. CDR1 is LNHNV, CDR2 YYDKDF, per germline (reference sequence). This CDR3 has 14 amino acids. V lost 4 bases and J lost 5; bases outside the gene matches: 4. Written as DNA, the CDR3 is TGTGCCACCAGCACGCGGACAGGGAACAATGAGCAGTTCTTC. Translation: CATSTRTGNNEQFF.

At least ten counts were recorded for this clonotype. This chain uses TRBV7-2 with TRBJ2-1; 8 bases agree with TRBD2. V dropped 2 bases and J dropped 10; count of bases not matched to a gene: 16. In germline, CDR1 is SGHTA, CDR2 FQGNSA. The CDR3 has 17 residues. The DNA of the CDR3 is TGTGCCAGCAGCTTAAGGGGAGGAGCGGGGGAACAGGAGGAGCAGTTCTTC. It encodes CASSLRGGAGEQEEQFF.

The table lists this clonotype with a few counts. The V gene is TRBV10-3, the J gene TRBJ1-5; D is undetermined. The CDR3 consists of 14 residues. Germline V CDR1 and CDR2: ENHRY, SYGVKD. With 11 bases removed from V and 3 bases from J, the gap between germline ends came to 17 bases. The CDR3 is CAVKARGPNQPQHF. As DNA, the CDR3 is TGTGCCGTCAAGGCACGGGGTCCCAATCAGCCCCAGCATTTT.